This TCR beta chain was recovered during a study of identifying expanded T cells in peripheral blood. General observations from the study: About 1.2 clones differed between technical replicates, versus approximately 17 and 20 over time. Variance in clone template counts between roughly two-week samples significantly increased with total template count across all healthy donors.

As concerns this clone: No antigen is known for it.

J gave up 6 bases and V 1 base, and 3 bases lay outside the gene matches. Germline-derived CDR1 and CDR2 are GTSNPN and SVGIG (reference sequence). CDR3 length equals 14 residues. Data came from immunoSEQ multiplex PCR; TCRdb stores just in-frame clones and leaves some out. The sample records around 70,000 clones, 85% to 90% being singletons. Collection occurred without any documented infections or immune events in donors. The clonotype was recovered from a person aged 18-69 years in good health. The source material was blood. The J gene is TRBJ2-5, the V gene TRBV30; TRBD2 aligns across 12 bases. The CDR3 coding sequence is TGTGCCTGGAGTGGGACTAGCGGGGTGAAGACCCAGTACTTC. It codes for CAWSGTSGVKTQYF. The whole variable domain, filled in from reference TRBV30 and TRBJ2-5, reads SQTIHQWPATLVQPVGSPLSLECTVEGTSNPNLYWYRQAAGRGLQLLFYSVGIGQISSEVPQNLSASRPQDRQFILSSKKLLLSDSGFYLCAWSGTSGVKTQYFGPGTRLLVL.